Listed below are T cell receptor beta chains from one sample, sequenced in a study of T cell repertoires in cytomegalovirus infection. Antigens for these TCRs are unknown. In TCRdb, the reads were re-called with MiXCR into one record per CDR3 protein. The sample includes approximately 730,000 distinct CDR3 sequences, around 32% of them seen just once. The specimen was cultured PBMCs, collected from culture after CMV antigen stimulation. These receptors were collected from a human donor in good health (CMV status not recorded). Some clones in this sample may be carry-over from other donors' samples. The CDR3 runs from the conserved cysteine through the conserved F or W. Each record gives: V gene, J gene, D gene, clone size, CDR3 protein. The D gene is left open where the match is weak. The listing skips clone size in some rows; elsewhere it reads once, few, many or a size class.

TRBV11-2	TRBJ2-1	.	.	CASSFSLPGGEQFF
TRBV7-2	TRBJ1-1	TRBD1	many	CASSPQGRGYTEAFF
TRBV7-2	TRBJ2-2	.	.	CASSLARQNTGELFF
TRBV7-6	TRBJ1-2	.	many	CASSLVGGVPSANYGYTF
TRBV12-3/TRBV12-4	TRBJ1-4	.	many	CASSSSTAANEKLFF
TRBV6-2/TRBV6-3	TRBJ2-3	.	.	CASATGGSTQYF
TRBV28	TRBJ2-3	.	.	CASSSPGHTDTQYF
TRBV4-1	TRBJ1-4	.	few	CASSHPGGTNEKLFF
TRBV20-1	TRBJ1-5	.	few	CSAAWEGGSNQPQHF
TRBV6-1	TRBJ1-6	.	few	CATREVSSYNSPLHF
TRBV19	TRBJ1-2	TRBD1	.	CASSQPTQGAFGYTF
TRBV7-2	TRBJ2-1	.	many	CASSLGTNEQFF
TRBV4-2	TRBJ2-3	TRBD1	.	CASSQRGGPDTQYF
TRBV27	TRBJ1-2	.	.	CASRTHRGGVDGYTF
TRBV10-3	TRBJ2-2	.	.	CAISVNPTATGELFF
TRBV19	TRBJ2-7	TRBD2	few	CASSMWEGNYEQYF
TRBV7-8	TRBJ1-2	.	many	CASSLDSLSTGGAGYGYTF
TRBV7-6	TRBJ2-4	TRBD2	.	CASSLYPAGGPKEVQYF
TRBV2	TRBJ1-5	TRBD1	.	CASSERQGGQPQHF
TRBV10-3	TRBJ1-6	.	.	CAISPRGSSPLHF
TRBV15	TRBJ1-5	TRBD1	.	CATSLTGMNQPQHF
TRBV4-1	TRBJ1-2	TRBD1	.	CASSLTVTGVSGYTF
TRBV12-3/TRBV12-4	TRBJ1-1	.	few	CASRQPGGVAFF
TRBV7-2	TRBJ2-2	TRBD2	.	CASRTLAGGAGELFF
TRBV5-6	TRBJ2-5	TRBD1	.	CASSRRSTGGGGRETQYF
TRBV15	TRBJ1-2	.	few	CATSRGATEDYGYTF
TRBV19	TRBJ2-2	.	.	CASSIGFKGRNTGELFF
TRBV27	TRBJ2-1	.	.	CASSLGRGFNEQFF
TRBV11-2	TRBJ2-5	TRBD2	.	CASSTSTGGETQYF
TRBV14	TRBJ1-1	.	.	CASSDQTTYSKAFF
TRBV11-2	TRBJ2-2	.	few	CASKIGGTGELFF
TRBV28	TRBJ1-1	TRBD1	few	CASSSGGARTEAFF
TRBV4-1	TRBJ1-3	.	few	CASSQEGQGNSGNTIYF
TRBV7-9	TRBJ1-2	TRBD1	few	CASSLASGTANYGYTF
TRBV7-2	TRBJ2-5	.	many	CASSLVRQTQYF
TRBV6-2/TRBV6-3	TRBJ2-5	TRBD1	.	CASSPRGQSGTQYF
TRBV6-6	TRBJ1-1	TRBD1	.	CASSDRGLVNTEAFF
TRBV7-6	TRBJ2-3	.	.	CASSALSGLRTDTQYF
TRBV14	TRBJ2-5	.	.	CASSLGGEVTQYF
TRBV7-2	TRBJ1-1	.	few	CASSFAAGENTEAFF
TRBV14	TRBJ1-1	.	once	CASSQELADTEAFF
TRBV12-3/TRBV12-4	TRBJ2-1	.	.	CASRRQQVLDNEQFF
TRBV11-2	TRBJ2-1	.	few	CASSWRGYNEQFF
TRBV12-5	TRBJ2-3	TRBD2	.	CASGQPPGTSGSRGTDTQYF
TRBV7-6	TRBJ1-1	.	.	CASSFEAQGARTEAFF
TRBV7-8	TRBJ2-1	TRBD1	.	CASSLDRDRYNEQFF
TRBV7-9	TRBJ2-7	.	few	CASTGRTYEQYF
TRBV7-6	TRBJ1-1	.	many	CASSLGGPKNTEAFF
TRBV29-1	TRBJ2-3	.	few	CSVARDTGAGTQYF
TRBV12-3/TRBV12-4	TRBJ2-5	.	.	CASSLAKAGTQYF
TRBV7-8	TRBJ2-6	.	few	CASSLGHTSGAPTF
TRBV7-2	TRBJ2-1	TRBD2	many	CASSFGLAGVGEQFF
TRBV11-2	TRBJ2-3	TRBD2	few	CASSDWVIRLAGGTDTQYF
TRBV12-3/TRBV12-4	TRBJ1-6	TRBD1	few	CASSSTGQGASSPLHF
TRBV6-1	TRBJ2-7	TRBD1	few	CASSRDRAGYEQYF
TRBV10-2	TRBJ1-5	.	.	CASSESGEQQPQHF